This paragraph covers one T cell receptor (beta chain) sequence. Methods used by the authors: Reference gene primer amplification in the assay estimated nucleated cell counts. This table comes from immunoSEQ multiplex PCR, and its TCRdb copy is limited to in-frame clones, with some not included. D and trimming were read from the DNA, whereas the V and J calls and clone size are those reported in that table. This sample has approximately 170,000 clones, with about 86% found just once. Germline V gene data show CDR1 as MNHEY and CDR2 as SVGAGI. The junction had 9 bases not matched to a gene; V was cut back by 6 bases and J by 5 bases. CDR3 length: 15 amino acids. The data were taken from a study of blood T cell repertoires in COVID-19. Looking at the study overall: Acute and convalescent COVID-19 samples came from the United States, Italy and Spain. PBMCs, B-cell-depleted T cells, or T cells were the source of the cDNA or gDNA that made up the material.

Material for sequencing was peripheral blood. The gene calls are TRBV6-5 and TRBJ2-1, with 8 bases aligning to TRBD1. The sequence came from a woman in her 70s with acute or convalescent COVID-19. This CDR3 reads CASSTSAGGHNEQFF. CDR3 DNA: TGTGCCAGCAGCACCTCCGCAGGGGGCCACAATGAGCAGTTCTTC.